Shown below are 18 T cell receptor beta chains from a single sample sequenced in a study of vaccination effects on CD4 cells after COVID-19. Their antigen targets remain unknown. At the end of roughly 9 days of culture, CD4+ T cells were isolated. The data were produced by immunoSEQ multiplex PCR, yet TCRdb's version contains in-frame clones alone and is incomplete. The sample yields tens of thousands of clones, 67% seen once. This sample comprised CD4+ T cells from PBMCs cultured without peptide, obtained before COVID-19 vaccination. These receptor sequences come from a human donor who received a COVID-19 vaccine.

The chain employs TRBV20-1 and TRBJ1-1, with unresolved D. The CDR3 contains 14 residues. Germline V gene sequence: CDR1 DFQATT, CDR2 SNEGSKA (reference sequence). The V gene lost 3 bases and the J gene lost 3 bases, with 14 bases spanning the gap. The CDR3 loop is CSASTTRRDTEAFF. Here the CDR3 DNA reads TGCAGTGCTAGTACGACCCGGAGGGACACTGAAGCTTTCTTT.

This clone occurred a few times. The chain carries TRBV18 and TRBJ1-2; no definite D call. Germline CDR1 KGHSH, CDR2 LQKENI. V shed 1 base and J shed 3 bases, with 6 bases lying between them. This CDR3 has 13 residues. The CDR3 DNA reads TGTGCCAGCTCACCACAGGAGTACTATGGCTACACCTTC. The encoded protein is CASSPQEYYGYTF.

The chain joins TRBV4-3 to TRBJ1-2, with TRBD1 matching over 7 bases. The CDR3 runs to 15 residues. J lost 5 bases, V lost 0 bases, and 6 bases had no gene match. Germline CDR1 is LGHNA and CDR2 is YSLEER. DNA for the CDR3: TGCGCCAGCAGCCAAGATAGTACAGGGGAATATGGCTACACCTTC. This encodes CASSQDSTGEYGYTF.

The chain links TRBV5-6 to TRBJ2-1; 13 nucleotides line up with TRBD2. Germline values: CDR1 SGHDT, CDR2 YYEEEE. This CDR3 has 15 residues. V gave up 4 bases and J gave up 6 bases; unmatched junction bases: 4. As DNA, the CDR3 is TGTGCCAGCAGCCTGGGACTAGCGGGGTTCAATGAGCAGTTCTTC. Amino acid sequence: CASSLGLAGFNEQFF.

The gene calls are TRBV27 and TRBJ1-2; a weak D match, TRBD1 (5 bases). The CDR3 is 12 residues long. Germline V gene data show CDR1 as MNHEY and CDR2 as SMNVEV (reference sequence). V dropped 2 bases and J dropped 5 bases, with 6 bases sitting between them. The CDR3 here is CASSLKGYGYTF. The CDR3 DNA is TGTGCCAGCAGTTTAAAGGGGTATGGCTACACCTTC.

The chain is built from TRBV7-9 and TRBJ1-1; a weak D match, TRBD1 (5 bases). Trimming left V 3 bases short and J 5 bases short, with 13 bases between. The CDR3 length is 14 residues. Looked up from germline, CDR1 is SEHNR and CDR2 is FQNEAQ (reference sequence). The CDR3, as DNA: TGTGCCAGCAGCTTCCAGGGATCAGGGACTGAAGCTTTCTTT. Its protein is CASSFQGSGTEAFF.

This clone was seen only once. The chain has TRBV9 and TRBJ2-5; 10 bases agree with TRBD2. Per germline, CDR1 SGDLS and CDR2 YYNGEE. The CDR3 contains 16 residues. V shed 0 bases, J shed 5 bases, and the junction held 7 bases outside the gene matches. For the CDR3, the DNA is TGTGCCAGCAGCGTAGGGGCTAGCGGGGGCCCCGAGACCCAGTACTTC. Protein sequence: CASSVGASGGPETQYF.

The chain employs TRBV5-4 and TRBJ2-5; the match to TRBD2 covers 8 bases. This CDR3 has 15 residues. Trimming at V came to 1 base and at J to 5 bases, leaving 7 bases not matched to a gene. The V gene's germline CDR1 is SGHNT and CDR2 YYREEE (reference sequence). In DNA form, the CDR3 reads TGTGCCAGCAGCTTGCGGGGGGGCCTTGGGGAGACCCAGTACTTC. Translated, it gives CASSLRGGLGETQYF.

The genes are TRBV30 and TRBJ2-7; TRBD2 matches at 7 bases. Trimming at V came to 2 bases and at J to 6 bases, leaving 7 bases not matched to a gene. There are 13 residues in the CDR3. Per the germline V gene, CDR1 is GTSNPN and CDR2 is SVGIG (reference sequence). CDR3 amino acids: CAWSTRTSTEQYF. The CDR3 DNA is TGTGCCTGGAGTACTCGGACTAGTACCGAGCAGTACTTC.

This chain joins TRBV11-2 and TRBJ2-1, with D possibly matching TRBD1 (5 bases). Germline V gene lookup returns CDR1 SGHAT and CDR2 FQNNGV. The CDR3 contains 15 residues. Trimming pared 0 bases from V and 8 bases from J, leaving 14 bases between. As DNA, the CDR3 is TGTGCCAGCAGCTTAGAGGTCTGGGGCAGGGATGAGCAGTTCTTC. Protein sequence: CASSLEVWGRDEQFF.

The chain recombines TRBV6-5 with TRBJ1-4; maybe TRBD1 (6 bases). There are 15 residues in the CDR3. Germline-derived CDR1 and CDR2 are MNHEY and SVGAGI. Deletions cut 6 bases from V and 5 bases from J, with 16 bases between. The CDR3: CASRAFDRRNEKLFF. The CDR3 coding sequence is TGTGCCAGCAGAGCCTTTGACAGGAGAAATGAAAAACTGTTTTTT.

The CDR3 sequence is CASSLISLGSYGYTF. CDR3 sequence (DNA): TGTGCCAGCAGCTTAATTTCCCTTGGAAGCTATGGCTACACCTTC. J is TRBJ1-2 and V is TRBV7-9; D gene uncertain. The CDR3 is 15 residues long. The V gene's germline CDR1 is SEHNR and CDR2 FQNEAQ (reference sequence). V gave up 2 bases and J gave up 4 bases, with 14 bases separating them.

This clone was observed a handful of times. The chain combines TRBV28 with TRBJ2-7; maybe TRBD1 (6 bases). The length of the CDR3 is 11 residues. CDR1 and CDR2 from the germline V gene are MDHEN and SYDVKM. Trimming removed 6 bases at V and 9 bases at J, with 12 bases between. As DNA, the CDR3 is TGTGCCAGCAGGGGGGCCTCCAGGCAGTACTTC. As protein: CASRGASRQYF.

The chain employs TRBV3-1 (or the pseudogene TRBV3-2) and TRBJ1-1, with D possibly TRBD1 on 5 matching bases. V was trimmed by 4 bases and J by 5 bases, leaving 20 bases between them. CDR1 LGHDT and CDR2 YNNKEL come from the germline V gene (reference sequence). The CDR3 spans 16 residues. This CDR3 reads CASSPSFGGLGTEAFF. The CDR3 DNA follows: TGTGCCAGCAGCCCTTCTTTCGGGGGTCTAGGAACTGAAGCTTTCTTT.

This sequence joins TRBV5-4 and TRBJ1-2; 9 nucleotides line up with TRBD1. The V segment lost 4 bases and the J segment 3 bases; nucleotides outside the gene matches: 10. Germline V lookup: CDR1 SGHNT, CDR2 YYREEE (reference sequence). The CDR3 has 16 residues. CDR3 loop: CASSGNRQGGHYGYTF. DNA of the CDR3: TGTGCCAGCAGCGGGAACCGACAGGGGGGGCACTATGGCTACACCTTC. Full variable domain (rest looked up from reference TRBV5-4 and TRBJ1-2): ETGVTQSPTHLIKTRGQQVTLRCSSQSGHNTVSWYQQALGQGPQFIFQYYREEENGRGNFPPRFSGLQFPNYSSELNVNALELDDSALYLCASSGNRQGGHYGYTFGSGTRLTVV.

The CDR3, as DNA: TGCGCCAGCAGCCAAAGTTTGACAGGAGGGGAGACCCAGTACTTC. Amino acids: CASSQSLTGGETQYF. The chain recombines TRBV4-1 with TRBJ2-5; D may correspond to TRBD1 or TRBD2 (6 bases each). The V and J ends lost 2 bases and 5 bases respectively, with 15 bases between them. CDR3 length: 15 amino acids. The germline CDR1 and CDR2 sequences are MGHRA and YSYEKL.

The chain couples TRBV24-1 to TRBJ1-5; 8 positions agree with TRBD1. With 3 bases clipped from V and 2 bases from J, the junction kept 5 bases outside the gene matches. The CDR3 loop spans 16 amino acids. Germline values: CDR1 KGHDR, CDR2 SFDVKD. The CDR3 DNA sequence: TGTGCCACCAGTGATAGAGACAGGGGAGGCAATCAGCCCCAGCATTTT. Its protein product is CATSDRDRGGNQPQHF.

Only a few counts were recorded for this clone. This chain uses TRBV5-5 with TRBJ2-2, with a possible D match to TRBD1 (5 bases). In germline, CDR1 is SGHKS, CDR2 YYEKEE (reference sequence). Trimming shortened V by 4 bases and J by 0 bases, and 10 bases separated the two germline ends. There are 15 residues in the CDR3. This CDR3 reads CASSTGHANTGELFF. For the CDR3, the DNA is TGTGCCAGCAGCACAGGACACGCGAACACCGGGGAGCTGTTTTTT.